One sample yielded the 14 T cell receptor beta chains listed below, sequenced in a study of blood T cell repertoires in COVID-19. Assay: immunoSEQ multiplex PCR; the TCRdb copy retains only in-frame clones and omits some. This repertoire shows around 330,000 clones, 87% found once; its top ten account for about 9.8%. The sequencing input was PBMCs or T cells enriched from blood (not recorded which). All receptors come from a woman under 30 who had recovered from COVID-19.

This clone turned up a few times. V usage is TRBV30 and J usage is TRBJ2-7, with D maybe TRBD1 (6 bases). CDR1 is GTSNPN and CDR2 is SVGIG in the germline V gene (reference sequence). The ends were cut back, 2 bases at V and 3 bases at J, with 14 bases in the middle. The CDR3 runs 14 residues. The CDR3 region is CAWSKSGGGYEQYF. In nucleotides, the CDR3 is TGTGCCTGGAGTAAAAGTGGGGGCGGCTACGAGCAGTACTTC.

The chain uses TRBV5-1 and TRBJ2-5; no clear D. CDR1 SGHRS and CDR2 YFSETQ come from the germline V gene. The CDR3 has 14 residues. The V gene lost 1 base and the J gene lost 1 base, with 8 bases spanning the gap. In DNA form, the CDR3 reads TGCGCCAGCAGCTTGACCGCCGGCCAAGAGACCCAGTACTTC. Protein sequence: CASSLTAGQETQYF.

For this clone: The identical CDR3 is also encoded by other nucleotide sequences in the sample. This chain links TRBV7-2 with TRBJ2-5; 9 bases are a match to TRBD2. The CDR3 is made up of 15 amino acids. With V trimmed by 5 bases and J by 2 bases, 6 bases remained unmatched. Germline V gene sequence: CDR1 SGHTA, CDR2 FQGNSA. As DNA, the CDR3 is TGTGCCAGCAGCGCGGGGACTAGCTTACAAGAGACCCAGTACTTC. Its translation is CASSAGTSLQETQYF.

The chain is built from TRBV4-3 and TRBJ1-1; possibly TRBD1 for D (5 bases). Per germline, CDR1 LGHNA and CDR2 YSLEER. V was clipped by 0 bases and J by 9 bases, with 11 bases between them. This CDR3 has 13 residues. For the CDR3, the DNA is TGCGCCAGCAGCCAAGATAGGGGCCTTAAAGCTTTCTTT. It encodes CASSQDRGLKAFF.

The chain joins TRBV5-6 to TRBJ2-1; D is possibly TRBD2 (6 bases). The CDR3 has 14 residues. Between the trimmed V and J ends, which lost 4 bases and 1 base, there was a span of 9 bases. Per germline, CDR1 SGHDT and CDR2 YYEEEE. CDR3 sequence reads: CASSRRGSYNEQFF. CDR3 coding DNA: TGTGCCAGCAGCCGGAGGGGTTCCTACAATGAGCAGTTCTTC.

This chain links TRBV7-6 with TRBJ1-1, with a possible D match to TRBD1 (5 bases). Germline CDR1 reads SGHVS; CDR2 reads FNYEAQ. The CDR3 covers 14 residues. Between the trimmed V and J ends, which lost 6 bases and 3 bases, there was a span of 14 bases. The CDR3 DNA reads TGTGCCAGCAGTTATTTGGACACACACACTGAAGCTTTCTTT. It translates to CASSYLDTHTEAFF. The complete variable domain, with remaining parts taken from reference TRBV7-6 and TRBJ1-1, reads GAGVSQSPRYKVTKRGQDVALRCDPISGHVSLYWYRQALGQGPEFLTYFNYEAQQDKSGLPNDRFSAERPEGSISTLTIQRTEQRDSAMYRCASSYLDTHTEAFFGQGTRLTVV.

The gene calls are TRBV29-1 and TRBJ1-3; 7 nucleotides align to TRBD1. The CDR3 has 12 residues. CDR1 is SQVTM, CDR2 ANQGSEA, per germline. After removal of 8 bases from V and 4 bases from J, the junction contained 5 bases not matched to a gene. Here the CDR3 reads CSISTGGNTIYF. The CDR3 nucleotides read TGCAGCATCTCGACAGGGGGAAACACCATATATTTT.

This CDR3 is CASSPGLAGGLGEQYF. DNA of the CDR3: TGTGCCAGCAGCCCTGGACTAGCGGGTGGTCTTGGCGAGCAGTACTTC. The chain couples TRBV5-5 to TRBJ2-7; TRBD2 matches at 11 bases. CDR3 length: 16 residues. After removal of 4 bases from V and 6 bases from J, the junction contained 12 bases not matched to a gene. Germline loops: CDR1 SGHKS, CDR2 YYEKEE (reference sequence). The complete variable domain, with remaining parts taken from reference TRBV5-5 and TRBJ2-7, reads DAGVTQSPTHLIKTRGQQVTLRCSPISGHKSVSWYQQVLGQGPQFIFQYYEKEERGRGNFPDRFSARQFPNYSSELNVNALLLGDSALYLCASSPGLAGGLGEQYFGPGTRLTVT.

The chain links TRBV10-3 to TRBJ1-3; D is unresolved. The CDR3 has 15 residues. V lost 0 bases and J 4 bases, leaving 10 bases between the germline ends. Per the germline V gene, CDR1 is ENHRY and CDR2 is SYGVKD. CDR3 loop: CAISESRVRGNTIYF. In DNA, the CDR3 is TGTGCCATCAGTGAGTCGAGGGTTAGAGGAAACACCATATATTTT.

The CDR3 reads CASSLAWDEQFF. The CDR3 bases are TGTGCCAGCAGCCTAGCTTGGGATGAGCAGTTCTTC. The chain links TRBV7-3 to TRBJ2-1; D perhaps matches TRBD2 (5 bases). This CDR3 comprises 12 residues. V lost 5 bases to trimming and J lost 8 bases, with 10 bases between them. Germline V gene sequence: CDR1 SGHTA, CDR2 FQGTGA. The whole variable domain, remainder taken from reference TRBV7-3 and TRBJ2-1, is GAGVSQTPSNKVTEKGKYVELRCDPISGHTALYWYRQSLGQGPEFLIYFQGTGAADDSGLPNDRFFAVRPEGSVSTLKIQRTERGDSAVYLCASSLAWDEQFFGPGTRLTVL.

This rearrangement joins TRBV4-3 to TRBJ1-2, with 8 bases that match TRBD1. The CDR3 spans 17 residues. The germline V gene has CDR1 LGHNA and CDR2 YSLEER. The J segment lost 1 base and the V segment lost 4 bases, leaving 11 bases of the junction unmatched. CDR3 amino acids: CASSPGPGTGFNYGYTF. CDR3 DNA: TGCGCCAGCAGCCCTGGTCCCGGGACAGGTTTTAACTATGGCTACACCTTC.

The chain is built from TRBV20-1 and TRBJ2-2, with 7 nucleotides matching TRBD2. The CDR3 totals 13 residues. Germline CDR1 DFQATT, CDR2 SNEGSKA (reference sequence). V was clipped by 3 bases and J by 5 bases; unmatched bases: 3. In DNA form, the CDR3 reads TGCAGTGCTAGTAGGCGGGGGACCGGGGAGCTGTTTTTT. Translating gives CSASRRGTGELFF.

This chain joins TRBV2 and TRBJ2-2; no definite D call. V lost 4 bases and J lost 3, with 6 bases in between. The CDR3 extends over 13 amino acids. Germline V gene sequence: CDR1 SNHLY, CDR2 FYNNEI. The CDR3 coding sequence is TGTGCCAGCAGTGTCGTCGACACCGGGGAGCTGTTTTTT. Amino acid sequence: CASSVVDTGELFF.

The genes are TRBV10-3 and TRBJ1-3; maybe TRBD1 (6 bases). CDR1 is ENHRY, CDR2 SYGVKD, per germline. V was cut by 3 bases and J by 1 base, with 13 bases left in between. The CDR3 loop spans 16 amino acids. CDR3 protein: CAISEWTEGSGNTIYF. The CDR3 DNA sequence: TGTGCCATCAGTGAATGGACAGAGGGATCTGGAAACACCATATATTTT.